This T cell receptor beta chain was recovered during a study of T-cell memory formation after mild COVID-19. Study summary: TCR clusters were mostly confined to one donor each. General study findings and limits: SARS-CoV-2 specificity was not confirmed for second-wave clones peaking on day 37.

Concerning this clonotype: The antigen remains undetermined.

V was clipped by 0 bases and J by 3 bases, with 14 bases between them. The V gene's germline CDR1 is LGHNA and CDR2 YNFKEQ. The CDR3 runs to 16 residues. TCRdb processed the 5' RACE reads anew with MiXCR; each CDR3 protein has one entry. The sample lists roughly 500,000 distinct CDR3 sequences; roughly 20% were seen once. The TCR originated in an adult woman who had mild COVID-19 (a few samples of this study predate the infection). Cell type and time point are not known. Specimen: PBMCs or a T cell subset sorted from them (not recorded which). V is TRBV4-2 and J is TRBJ1-2; a possible D gene is TRBD1 (6 bases). CDR3 region: CASSQDLGQSYYGYTF. CDR3 sequence (DNA): TGTGCCAGCAGCCAAGATTTGGGACAAAGTTACTATGGCTACACCTTC.